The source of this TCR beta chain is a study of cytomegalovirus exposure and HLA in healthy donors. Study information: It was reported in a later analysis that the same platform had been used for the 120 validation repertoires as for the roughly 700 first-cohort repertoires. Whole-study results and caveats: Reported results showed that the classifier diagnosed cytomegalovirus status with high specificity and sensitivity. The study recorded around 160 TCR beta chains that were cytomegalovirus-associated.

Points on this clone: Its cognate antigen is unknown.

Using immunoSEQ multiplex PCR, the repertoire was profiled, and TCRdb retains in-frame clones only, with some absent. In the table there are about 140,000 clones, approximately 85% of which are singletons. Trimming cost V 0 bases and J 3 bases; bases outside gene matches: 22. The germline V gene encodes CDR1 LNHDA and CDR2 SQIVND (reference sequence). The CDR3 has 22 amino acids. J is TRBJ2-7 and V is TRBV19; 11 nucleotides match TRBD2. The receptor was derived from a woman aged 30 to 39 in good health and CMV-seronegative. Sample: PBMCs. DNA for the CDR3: TGTGCCAGTAGTATAGATTCGGGGACAGATAATCTTTTAGCGGGGGGGTACTACGAGCAGTACTTC. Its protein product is CASSIDSGTDNLLAGGYYEQYF.